The 26 T cell receptor beta chains given below trace back to one sample, sequenced in a study of CD8+ T cells in alopecia areata. Extracted RNA was reverse transcribed, and the resulting cDNA served as sequencing template. Using immunoSEQ multiplex PCR, the repertoire was profiled, and TCRdb retains in-frame clones only, with some absent. The table shows roughly 7,500 clones, with approximately 71% occurring only once. The study team obtained lesional scalp punch biopsies and peripheral blood from alopecia areata patients. Sequenced material: skin, taken at week 0. These receptors were collected from a human donor with alopecia areata.

This rearrangement joins TRBV19 to TRBJ1-2; the match to TRBD1 covers 7 bases. The CDR3 spans 11 residues. Germline CDR1 is LNHDA and CDR2 is SQIVND (reference sequence). Trimming cost V 10 bases and J 5 bases; bases outside gene matches: 4. CDR3 loop: CATNRGYGYTF. In DNA, the CDR3 is TGTGCCACAAACAGGGGATATGGCTACACCTTC.

This clone was recorded a few times. This chain links TRBV20-1 with TRBJ2-3; TRBD1 might be the D (6 bases). The CDR3 extends over 11 amino acids. V shed 5 bases and J shed 6 bases, with 9 bases lying between them. CDR1 and CDR2 from the germline V gene are DFQATT and SNEGSKA (reference sequence). In nucleotides, the CDR3 is TGCAGTGCTCTTACAGGGGATACGCAGTATTTT. Translation gives CSALTGDTQYF.

Note on this clone: The same CDR3 is also encoded by other DNA sequences in this sample. The CDR3 is CASSLIGTGELFF. In nucleotides, the CDR3 is TGTGCCAGCAGCTTAATTGGGACCGGGGAGCTGTTTTTT. The chain recombines TRBV7-3 with TRBJ2-2; D is unclear. The CDR3 contains 13 residues. The germline gives CDR1 SGHTA, CDR2 FQGTGA. V shed 1 base and J shed 5 bases, with 5 bases lying between them.

This clone was seen more than once but under ten times. V usage is TRBV5-6 and J usage is TRBJ1-1; 7 bases are a match to TRBD1. CDR1 and CDR2 from the germline V gene are SGHDT and YYEEEE. The V gene end was trimmed by 6 bases and the J gene end by 7 bases; junction bases not matched to a gene: 12. The CDR3 is 14 residues long. The CDR3 loop is CASNRDRDGDEAFF. The CDR3 DNA follows: TGTGCCAGCAACCGAGACAGGGACGGGGATGAAGCTTTCTTT.

The table lists this clone with a few counts. The J gene is TRBJ1-4, the V gene TRBV30; D is undetermined. The CDR3 consists of 12 residues. Between the trimmed V and J ends, which lost 1 base and 8 bases, there was a span of 8 bases. Germline CDR1 GTSNPN, CDR2 SVGIG (reference sequence). The CDR3 DNA follows: TGTGCCTGGAGTGGAAGAAACGAAAAACTGTTTTTT. Its protein product is CAWSGRNEKLFF. The full variable domain, rest sourced from reference TRBV30 and TRBJ1-4, is SQTIHQWPATLVQPVGSPLSLECTVEGTSNPNLYWYRQAAGRGLQLLFYSVGIGQISSEVPQNLSASRPQDRQFILSSKKLLLSDSGFYLCAWSGRNEKLFFGSGTQLSVL.

This clone has a handful of counts. The chain links TRBV2 to TRBJ2-7; weak D call: TRBD2 (6 bases). This CDR3 has 17 amino acids. Germline-derived CDR1 and CDR2 are SNHLY and FYNNEI. V lost 9 bases and J 4 bases, leaving 28 bases between the germline ends. CDR3 sequence: CASKRKGLSETRYEQYF. CDR3 in DNA: TGTGCCAGTAAACGTAAAGGACTATCGGAGACCAGATACGAGCAGTACTTC.

V and J are TRBV5-1 and TRBJ1-2; tentative D call: TRBD1 (5 bases). Germline V gene lookup returns CDR1 SGHRS and CDR2 YFSETQ. The CDR3 sequence is 14 residues long. V lost 0 bases, J lost 4 bases, and 10 bases lay in between. The CDR3 region is CASSLGFGGYGYTF. CDR3 in DNA: TGCGCCAGCAGCTTGGGCTTCGGGGGCTATGGCTACACCTTC.

The V call is TRBV6-8, the J call TRBJ1-3, with 9 bases matching TRBD1. The CDR3 has 14 residues. V lost 6 bases, J lost 1 base, and 1 base stayed unmatched. Germline CDR1 reads MNHGY; CDR2 reads SAAAGT. CDR3 sequence reads: CASRDRGSGNTIYF. The CDR3 DNA reads TGTGCCAGCAGAGACAGGGGGTCTGGAAACACCATATATTTT.

This chain connects TRBV7-9 to TRBJ2-7, with unresolved D. V was shortened by 8 bases and J by 1 base, with 12 bases between the two germline ends. Germline V gene data show CDR1 as SEHNR and CDR2 as FQNEAQ (reference sequence). The CDR3 consists of 13 residues. CDR3: CASGPASSYEQYF. The DNA of the CDR3 is TGTGCCAGCGGACCGGCATCTTCCTACGAGCAGTACTTC. The variable domain in full, with the rest retrieved from reference TRBV7-9 and TRBJ2-7, is DTGVSQNPRHKITKRGQNVTFRCDPISEHNRLYWYRQTLGQGPEFLTYFQNEAQLEKSRLLSDRFSAERPKGSFSTLEIQRTEQGDSAMYLCASGPASSYEQYFGPGTRLTVT.

V gene TRBV4-3 combines with J gene TRBJ2-1; 7 nucleotides match TRBD2. J gave up 3 bases and V 0 bases, and 5 bases lay outside the gene matches. This CDR3 contains 16 residues. Germline V CDR1 and CDR2: LGHNA, YSLEER. The CDR3 DNA sequence: TGCGCCAGCAGCCAAGATTGGAGCGGGGTCTACAATGAGCAGTTCTTC. It codes for CASSQDWSGVYNEQFF.

This clone has a handful of counts. The CDR3 sequence is CASSSGPTGDSPLHF. In DNA, the CDR3 is TGCGCCAGCAGCAGCGGGCCGACGGGGGATTCACCCCTCCACTTT. This chain links TRBV5-1 with TRBJ1-6, with TRBD1 as a possible D gene (5 bases). This CDR3 contains 15 residues. Germline assignment: CDR1 SGHRS and CDR2 YFSETQ. Deletions cut 4 bases from V and 8 bases from J, with 16 bases between.

This clone occurred once. The gene calls are TRBV29-1 and TRBJ2-6, with D possibly being TRBD1 (6 bases). The germline V and J ends were trimmed by 6 bases and 2 bases, with 17 bases remaining between them. The CDR3 covers 16 residues. Germline CDR1 is SQVTM and CDR2 is ANQGSEA. CDR3 sequence (DNA): TGCAGCGTCGTCATCACAGGGAAGGCTGGGGCCAACGTCCTGACTTTC. Protein: CSVVITGKAGANVLTF.

This CDR3 reads CASSLSGGDYEQYF. In DNA, the CDR3 is TGTGCCAGCAGCTTAAGTGGAGGGGACTACGAGCAGTACTTC. J is TRBJ2-7 and V is TRBV7-2, with a tentative D call TRBD2 (6 bases). V was trimmed by 2 bases and J by 3 bases, leaving 11 bases between them. The CDR3 totals 14 residues. Germline lookup yields CDR1 SGHTA and CDR2 FQGNSA.

The table lists this clone with a few counts. The chain carries TRBV7-2 and TRBJ2-5; D perhaps matches TRBD1 (6 bases). Trimming took off 4 bases at V and 4 bases at J, with 16 bases between the two ends. The CDR3 totals 15 residues. Germline lookup yields CDR1 SGHTA and CDR2 FQGNSA. CDR3 bases: TGTGCCAGCAGCTCGAGTGGGGGCCCGACAGAGACCCAGTACTTC. Its translation: CASSSSGGPTETQYF.

V is TRBV27 and J is TRBJ1-4; weak D call: TRBD1 (6 bases). With 5 bases removed from V and 10 bases from J, the gap between germline ends came to 20 bases. Germline CDR1 MNHEY, CDR2 SMNVEV (reference sequence). This CDR3 is built from 15 residues. CDR3 coding DNA: TGTGCCAGCAGTCTACTAGGACAGTCGGACAGAAAACTGTTTTTT. Protein sequence: CASSLLGQSDRKLFF. The full variable domain, in which reference TRBV27 and TRBJ1-4 provide the parts outside the CDR3, is EAQVTQNPRYLITVTGKKLTVTCSQNMNHEYMSWYRQDPGLGLRQIYYSMNVEVTDKGDVPEGYKVSRKEKRNFPLILESPSPNQTSLYFCASSLLGQSDRKLFFGSGTQLSVL.

The chain uses TRBV10-3 and TRBJ1-2; D gene ambiguous. Germline CDR1 reads ENHRY; CDR2 reads SYGVKD. V dropped 6 bases and J dropped 9 bases, with 26 bases sitting between them. The CDR3 consists of 16 residues. The CDR3 reads CAISYFGRDTQRRYTF. In DNA form, the CDR3 reads TGTGCCATCAGCTACTTCGGACGGGATACTCAACGTCGCTACACCTTC.

This sequence joins TRBV13 and TRBJ1-2; a weak D match, TRBD1 (6 bases). The CDR3 has 13 residues. Germline CDR1 is PRHDT and CDR2 is FYEKMQ (reference sequence). Trimming left V 4 bases short and J 0 bases short, with 6 bases between. The CDR3 reads CASSSGANYGYTF. For the CDR3, the DNA is TGTGCCAGCAGCTCAGGGGCTAACTATGGCTACACCTTC. Filled out from reference TRBV13 and TRBJ1-2, the complete variable domain reads AAGVIQSPRHLIKEKRETATLKCYPIPRHDTVYWYQQGPGQDPQFLISFYEKMQSDKGSIPDRFSAQQFSDYHSELNMSSLELGDSALYFCASSSGANYGYTFGSGTRLTVV.

This chain joins TRBV7-9 and TRBJ2-2; TRBD1 might be the D (6 bases). Trimming left V 5 bases short and J 7 bases short, with 14 bases between. The CDR3 loop spans 14 amino acids. The V gene's germline CDR1 is SEHNR and CDR2 FQNEAQ (reference sequence). The CDR3 loop is CASSSAGDVGELFF. CDR3 nucleotides: TGTGCCAGCAGCAGCGCAGGGGATGTCGGGGAGCTGTTTTTT.

In its sample, this clone was seen once. The CDR3 spells CASSSKTGRGYTF. CDR3 in DNA: TGTGCCAGCAGCTCGAAGACAGGGCGCGGCTACACCTTC. This chain uses TRBV5-6 with TRBJ1-2; 7 nucleotides align to TRBD1. The V segment lost 3 bases and the J segment 8 bases; nucleotides outside the gene matches: 7. Per the germline V gene, CDR1 is SGHDT and CDR2 is YYEEEE. The CDR3 length is 13 residues.

The chain is built from TRBV5-1 and TRBJ1-4; no clear D. Per germline, CDR1 SGHRS and CDR2 YFSETQ. The CDR3 has 18 residues. Between the trimmed V and J ends, which lost 4 bases and 8 bases, there was a span of 27 bases. CDR3 loop: CASSQSTLSGDYAEKLFF. As DNA, the CDR3 is TGCGCCAGCAGCCAGTCCACCCTATCCGGCGACTACGCGGAAAAACTGTTTTTT.

The rearrangement links TRBV4-3 to TRBJ2-1; D may be TRBD2 (6 bases). Germline V gives CDR1 LGHNA, CDR2 YSLEER. The V and J ends lost 3 bases and 7 bases respectively, with 19 bases between them. The CDR3 has 16 residues. The DNA of the CDR3 is TGCGCCAGCAGCCACGACCTAGGTCCGGGGGAGAATGAGCAGTTCTTC. Translating it yields CASSHDLGPGENEQFF.

The chain is built from TRBV2 and TRBJ2-1, with D maybe TRBD2 (6 bases). Trimming left V 5 bases short and J 12 bases short, with 17 bases between. The CDR3 loop spans 13 amino acids. CDR1 is SNHLY, CDR2 FYNNEI, per germline. This CDR3 reads CASSLTLGGGQFF. CDR3 DNA sequence: TGTGCCAGCAGTCTGACGCTGGGGGGTGGGCAGTTCTTC.

The chain recombines TRBV7-9 with TRBJ1-6; no firm D call. The V and J ends lost 11 bases and 7 bases respectively, with 18 bases between them. Germline CDR1 SEHNR, CDR2 FQNEAQ (reference sequence). This CDR3 region has 14 residues. The CDR3: CACGSAAENSPLHF. The CDR3 coding sequence is TGTGCCTGCGGTTCGGCAGCCGAAAATTCACCCCTCCACTTT.

The V call is TRBV11-2, the J call TRBJ2-2, with 9 bases aligning to TRBD1. The CDR3 runs to 15 residues. V shed 2 bases, J shed 5 bases, and the junction held 3 bases outside the gene matches. Looked up from germline, CDR1 is SGHAT and CDR2 is FQNNGV. CDR3 sequence (DNA): TGTGCCAGCAGCTTAATACAGGGGGCAACCGGGGAGCTGTTTTTT. Translating it yields CASSLIQGATGELFF.

The genes are TRBV28 and TRBJ2-3, with D unclear. Germline V gives CDR1 MDHEN, CDR2 SYDVKM. This CDR3 is built from 16 residues. The V gene lost 2 bases and the J gene lost 1 base, with 13 bases spanning the gap. CDR3 amino acids: CASSLGWADRTDTQYF. CDR3 bases: TGTGCCAGCAGTTTAGGGTGGGCAGACCGCACAGATACGCAGTATTTT.

This clone was observed a few times. The chain employs TRBV7-2 and TRBJ2-3, with TRBD2 identical over 8 bases. The CDR3 has 15 residues. V dropped 5 bases and J dropped 1; count of bases not matched to a gene: 5. Germline V gene lookup returns CDR1 SGHTA and CDR2 FQGNSA. DNA for the CDR3: TGTGCCAGCAGCGGCAGCGGGGGCGGCACAGATACGCAGTATTTT. Amino acids: CASSGSGGGTDTQYF.